One and the same sample provided the 27 T cell receptor beta chains below, sequenced in a study of cytomegalovirus exposure and HLA in healthy donors. Primers for the PCR totalled 60 Vbeta and 13 Jbeta. Profiled with immunoSEQ multiplex PCR; TCRdb holds only in-frame clones, not every one. The sample has around 200,000 clones, 83% seen once. Sequencing used PBMCs. These TCRs come from a man aged 45-65 years in good health and CMV-seronegative.

V and J are TRBV2 and TRBJ1-5; D perhaps matches TRBD1 (6 bases). Germline CDR1 reads SNHLY; CDR2 reads FYNNEI. Trimming removed 4 bases at V and 3 bases at J, with 7 bases between. The CDR3 length is 13 residues. As DNA, the CDR3 is TGTGCCAGCAGTGGGGGGCCCAATCAGCCCCAGCATTTT. It yields the protein CASSGGPNQPQHF. The entire variable domain, with the rest obtained from reference TRBV2 and TRBJ1-5, is as follows: EPEVTQTPSHQVTQMGQEVILRCVPISNHLYFYWYRQILGQKVEFLVSFYNNEISEKSEIFDDQFSVERPDGSNFTLKIRSTKLEDSAMYFCASSGGPNQPQHFGDGTRLSIL.

The gene calls are TRBV7-2 and TRBJ1-1, with D possibly matching TRBD1 (5 bases). V was cut by 3 bases and J by 4 bases, with 12 bases left in between. The germline gives CDR1 SGHTA, CDR2 FQGNSA. The CDR3 has 14 residues. CDR3 in DNA: TGTGCCAGCAGCTTTCAGGGTCGTACCACTGAAGCTTTCTTT. This encodes CASSFQGRTTEAFF. Combining the CDR3 with reference TRBV7-2 and TRBJ1-1 gives the whole variable domain GAGVSQSPSNKVTEKGKDVELRCDPISGHTALYWYRQSLGQGLEFLIYFQGNSAPDKSGLPSDRFSAERTGGSVSTLTIQRTQQEDSAVYLCASSFQGRTTEAFFGQGTRLTVV.

The chain carries TRBV5-1 and TRBJ2-1, with 14 bases aligning to TRBD2. This CDR3 is 20 amino acids long. V lost 0 bases and J lost 6; bases outside the gene matches: 14. Germline V lookup: CDR1 SGHRS, CDR2 YFSETQ. The CDR3 here is CASSLGTGGTSGSRSNEQFF. The CDR3 DNA sequence: TGCGCCAGCAGCTTGGGGACAGGGGGGACTAGCGGGAGTAGAAGCAATGAGCAGTTCTTC.

The chain employs TRBV9 and TRBJ2-7, with TRBD1 matching 8 bases. This CDR3 has 15 residues. The ends lost 2 bases at V and 0 bases at J; junction bases unmatched: 4. Germline-derived CDR1 and CDR2 are SGDLS and YYNGEE. The CDR3 reads CASSVGQAVSYEQYF. The CDR3 nucleotides are TGTGCCAGCAGCGTGGGACAGGCGGTCTCCTACGAGCAGTACTTC. Full variable domain (missing parts from reference TRBV9 and TRBJ2-7): DSGVTQTPKHLITATGQRVTLRCSPRSGDLSVYWYQQSLDQGLQFLIQYYNGEERAKGNILERFSAQQFPDLHSELNLSSLELGDSALYFCASSVGQAVSYEQYFGPGTRLTVT.

The chain joins TRBV28 to TRBJ2-5; unclear D gene. The CDR3 is made up of 15 amino acids. V gave up 3 bases and J gave up 1 base, with 12 bases separating them. Germline V gene sequence: CDR1 MDHEN, CDR2 SYDVKM. The CDR3 region is CASSLNPHPQETQYF. For the CDR3, the DNA is TGTGCCAGCAGTTTGAATCCACATCCCCAAGAGACCCAGTACTTC.

The chain has TRBV5-4 and TRBJ2-5, with D possibly being TRBD2 (6 bases). Germline V gene sequence: CDR1 SGHNT, CDR2 YYREEE (reference sequence). The CDR3 consists of 14 residues. The V end lost 3 bases, the J end lost 5 bases, and 14 bases lay between the germline ends. CDR3 amino acids: CASSSEGLRETQYF. In DNA, the CDR3 is TGTGCCAGCAGCTCGGAGGGCCTGCGGGAGACCCAGTACTTC.

This clone was found once. The V and J genes are TRBV7-9 and TRBJ1-2; possible D gene TRBD1, 6 bases. The V gene's germline CDR1 is SEHNR and CDR2 FQNEAQ (reference sequence). Trimming removed 2 bases from V and 8 bases from J, with 15 bases in between. This CDR3 is 14 amino acids long. CDR3 nucleotide sequence: TGTGCCAGCAGCTTACGTCAGGGGTTCGGCGGCTACACCTTC. Protein product: CASSLRQGFGGYTF.

A single count supports this clone. The J gene is TRBJ2-5, the V gene TRBV7-2, with 7 bases that match TRBD2. After removal of 6 bases from V and 1 base from J, the junction contained 5 bases not matched to a gene. Germline lookup yields CDR1 SGHTA and CDR2 FQGNSA. The CDR3 length is 14 residues. The CDR3 is CASSLTSPQETQYF. CDR3 coding DNA: TGTGCCAGCAGTTTGACTAGCCCCCAAGAGACCCAGTACTTC.

This clone was counted only a few times. This sequence joins TRBV7-2 and TRBJ2-7, with 8 bases matching TRBD2. The germline V gene encodes CDR1 SGHTA and CDR2 FQGNSA. This CDR3 contains 16 residues. With 5 bases clipped from V and 3 bases from J, the junction kept 12 bases outside the gene matches. CDR3 residues: CASSPAGGGPGYEQYF. In nucleotides, the CDR3 is TGTGCCAGCAGCCCTGCCGGGGGGGGCCCCGGCTACGAGCAGTACTTC.

Remarks on this clone: At one end, the junction sequence differs from germline, possibly due to a read error. This chain joins TRBV7-2 and TRBJ2-7; perhaps TRBD2 as D (5 bases). The CDR3 is 14 residues long. Germline CDR1 and CDR2: SGHTA and FQGNSA. The CDR3 region has the DNA TGTGCCAGCGGCTTAGAACGGGGCTCCTACGAGCAGTACTTC. Protein: CASGLERGSYEQYF.

V gene TRBV2 combines with J gene TRBJ2-3; D ambiguous. V lost 6 bases and J lost 0, with 10 bases in between. Germline-derived CDR1 and CDR2 are SNHLY and FYNNEI. The CDR3 has 14 amino acids. The CDR3 coding sequence is TGTGCCAGCAGGTTATTATCTAGCACAGATACGCAGTATTTT. It is translated as CASRLLSSTDTQYF.

This clone has only a few counts. The V and J genes are TRBV2 and TRBJ2-1, with 14 bases that match TRBD2. The CDR3 length is 20 residues. Germline V lookup: CDR1 SNHLY, CDR2 FYNNEI. The V segment lost 10 bases and the J segment 0 bases; nucleotides outside the gene matches: 17. CDR3 amino acids: CATRVAGTSGSSSSYNEQFF. The CDR3 DNA follows: TGTGCCACCAGGGTCGCCGGGACTAGCGGGAGTTCTAGCTCCTACAATGAGCAGTTCTTC. Full variable domain (outside the CDR3, taken from reference TRBV2 and TRBJ2-1): EPEVTQTPSHQVTQMGQEVILRCVPISNHLYFYWYRQILGQKVEFLVSFYNNEISEKSEIFDDQFSVERPDGSNFTLKIRSTKLEDSAMYFCATRVAGTSGSSSSYNEQFFGPGTRLTVL.

V usage is TRBV9 and J usage is TRBJ2-3; 10 positions agree with TRBD1. From germline, CDR1 is SGDLS and CDR2 YYNGEE. The CDR3 has 19 residues. Unmatched junction bases numbered 14, after V lost 4 bases and J lost 0 bases. The CDR3 bases are TGTGCCAGCAGCCCCCGACAGGGGGCCAGCGGCGCTAGCACAGATACGCAGTATTTT. Translating it yields CASSPRQGASGASTDTQYF.

Here the CDR3 DNA reads TGTGCCAGTAGTACCGGACAGAGAAACACTGAAGCTTTCTTT. It codes for CASSTGQRNTEAFF. This rearrangement joins TRBV19 to TRBJ1-1; TRBD1 might be the D (6 bases). The V end lost 4 bases, the J end lost 2 bases, and 11 bases lay between the germline ends. The CDR3 has 14 amino acids. CDR1 and CDR2 (germline): LNHDA, SQIVND (reference sequence). Looking up the rest from reference TRBV19 and TRBJ1-1 gives the full variable domain: DGGITQSPKYLFRKEGQNVTLSCEQNLNHDAMYWYRQDPGQGLRLIYYSQIVNDFQKGDIAEGYSVSREKKESFPLTVTSAQKNPTAFYLCASSTGQRNTEAFFGQGTRLTVV.

This clone showed up just once. CDR3 in DNA: TGTGCCTGGAGCACCCAACTAGTAAGCACAGATACGCAGTATTTT. It yields the protein CAWSTQLVSTDTQYF. V is TRBV30 and J is TRBJ2-3; weak D call: TRBD2 (5 bases). CDR3 length equals 15 residues. Germline V gene lookup returns CDR1 GTSNPN and CDR2 SVGIG (reference sequence). The germline V and J ends were trimmed by 3 bases and 0 bases, with 13 bases remaining between them.

The rearrangement uses TRBV18 and TRBJ2-5, with 9 bases identical to TRBD2. Losses at the gene ends were 3 bases for V and 2 bases for J; bases not matched to a gene: 10. This CDR3 has 17 residues. Germline values: CDR1 KGHSH, CDR2 LQKENI. CDR3 amino acids: CASSPPGGLAKQETQYF. In nucleotides, the CDR3 is TGTGCCAGCTCACCGCCCGGCGGACTAGCGAAGCAAGAGACCCAGTACTTC.

Details on this clone: Sequence at one end of the junction differs from germline and may be a read error. The chain combines TRBV7-7 with TRBJ2-1; the D gene is possibly TRBD2 (5 bases). Per the germline V gene, CDR1 is SSHAT and CDR2 is FNYEAQ (reference sequence). CDR3 length: 16 residues. For the CDR3, the DNA is TGTGCTAGCAGCTTGGGCGGGCCTGGCTCCTACAATGAGCAGTTCTTC. Amino acid sequence: CASSLGGPGSYNEQFF.

The genes are TRBV6-5 and TRBJ1-5; 7 bases align to TRBD1. The junction had 4 bases not matched to a gene; V was cut back by 2 bases and J by 6 bases. In germline, CDR1 is MNHEY, CDR2 SVGAGI. The CDR3 has 14 residues. The CDR3, as DNA: TGTGCCAGCAGTTACCGACAGGGAGGTCAGCCCCAGCATTTT. This sequence encodes CASSYRQGGQPQHF.

The table lists this clone with a few counts. The chain combines TRBV20-1 with TRBJ1-1; possibly TRBD1 for D (5 bases). CDR1 and CDR2 from the germline V gene are DFQATT and SNEGSKA (reference sequence). CDR3 length: 11 residues. Trimming cost V 6 bases and J 5 bases, with 10 bases left between them. CDR3 DNA: TGCAGTGCCGGGGGTGAAACTGAAGCTTTCTTT. The encoded protein is CSAGGETEAFF.

The rearrangement joins TRBV7-8 to TRBJ2-7; 11 positions match TRBD2. Per the germline V gene, CDR1 is SGHVS and CDR2 is FQNEAQ. V shed 3 bases, J shed 6 bases, and the junction held 4 bases outside the gene matches. The CDR3 length is 14 residues. This CDR3 is CASSFAGTSGEQYF. The CDR3 nucleotides read TGTGCCAGCAGCTTCGCCGGGACTAGCGGCGAGCAGTACTTC.

V and J are TRBV28 and TRBJ1-1, with TRBD1 matching over 8 bases. This CDR3 region has 15 residues. The J segment lost 0 bases and the V segment lost 4 bases, leaving 4 bases of the junction unmatched. Per germline, CDR1 MDHEN and CDR2 SYDVKM. CDR3 in DNA: TGTGCCAGCAGTTCCGGACAGGGATTGAACACTGAAGCTTTCTTT. It encodes CASSSGQGLNTEAFF.

The chain combines TRBV30 with TRBJ1-5; D unclear. The germline gives CDR1 GTSNPN, CDR2 SVGIG (reference sequence). Trimming removed 2 bases from V and 5 bases from J, with 10 bases in between. The CDR3 spans 13 residues. The CDR3 loop reads CAWSLQRDQPQHF. The CDR3 nucleotides are TGTGCCTGGAGTTTGCAGCGGGATCAGCCCCAGCATTTT.

The gene calls are TRBV19 and TRBJ1-1, with 10 bases that match TRBD1. CDR3 length equals 14 residues. V lost 5 bases, J lost 6 bases, and 6 bases stayed unmatched. CDR1 is LNHDA, CDR2 SQIVND, per germline (reference sequence). The CDR3 DNA follows: TGTGCCAGTAGTCCACGGGACAGGGGCCCTGAAGCTTTCTTT. It translates to CASSPRDRGPEAFF.

The genes are TRBV19 and TRBJ1-2; TRBD1 aligns across 7 bases. This CDR3 is built from 13 residues. The V and J ends lost 4 bases and 6 bases, in that order; junction bases with no gene match: 5. CDR1 is LNHDA and CDR2 is SQIVND in the germline V gene (reference sequence). The CDR3 spells CASSSNRGHGYTF. The CDR3 DNA sequence: TGTGCCAGTAGTAGCAACAGGGGACATGGCTACACCTTC.

This clone was seen a few times. CDR3 nucleotide sequence: TGTGCCAGCCCGCGGGAGCCGTCCTACGAGCAGTACTTC. Protein: CASPREPSYEQYF. This chain links TRBV7-9 with TRBJ2-7; 7 positions match TRBD2. V shed 8 bases, J shed 1 base, and the junction held 5 bases outside the gene matches. Germline-derived CDR1 and CDR2 are SEHNR and FQNEAQ (reference sequence). The CDR3 has 13 amino acids.

V gene TRBV11-3 combines with J gene TRBJ2-5; 7 nucleotides agree with TRBD2. The J call may be mistaken, given a closer DNA end match to TRBJ2-7. CDR3 length: 15 residues. Germline CDR1 SGHNT, CDR2 YENEEA. CDR3 residues: CASSLDPSGIYEQYF. CDR3 DNA sequence: TGTGCCAGCAGCTTAGACCCTAGCGGAATCTACGAGCAGTACTTC.

This clone was seen a single time. This chain joins TRBV2 and TRBJ2-5, with D maybe TRBD1 (6 bases). Trimming removed 7 bases at V and 1 base at J, with 13 bases between. There are 14 residues in the CDR3. CDR1 is SNHLY and CDR2 is FYNNEI in the germline V gene. The CDR3 region has the DNA TGTGCCAGCAACGAAAGGGGGAGCCAAGAGACCCAGTACTTC. Translating gives CASNERGSQETQYF.